What follows are 30 T cell receptor beta chains derived from one specimen sequenced in a study of blood T cell repertoires in COVID-19. Data came from immunoSEQ multiplex PCR; TCRdb stores just in-frame clones and leaves some out. Of 300,000 to 500,000 clones in the sample, 70% to 90% were seen once. The sequenced material came from PBMCs or T cells enriched from blood (not recorded which). Every receptor here comes from a woman aged 30 to 39 with acute COVID-19.

This clone occurred once. Other nucleotide sequences from this sample produce the same CDR3. This chain links TRBV7-2 with TRBJ2-3; D unclear. The CDR3 is 14 amino acids. Germline-derived CDR1 and CDR2 are SGHTA and FQGNSA. The germline V and J ends were trimmed by 0 bases and 1 base, with 5 bases remaining between them. This CDR3 reads CASSLARGTDTQYF. The DNA of the CDR3 is TGTGCCAGCAGCTTAGCGAGAGGCACAGATACGCAGTATTTT.

This chain links TRBV24-1 with TRBJ1-5, with 8 bases identical to TRBD1. The CDR3 runs to 15 residues. Germline V gene sequence: CDR1 KGHDR, CDR2 SFDVKD. V was pared by 8 bases and J by 6 bases, with 11 bases of the junction left unmatched. The DNA for the CDR3 is TGTGCCACCACCAAGGACAGGGACAAATTTCAGCCCCAGCATTTT. It is translated as CATTKDRDKFQPQHF.

The V call is TRBV6-1, the J call TRBJ1-2; D gene unclear. The CDR3 has 14 residues. V dropped 1 base and J dropped 8 bases, with 14 bases sitting between them. CDR1 MNHNS and CDR2 SASEGT come from the germline V gene. CDR3 coding DNA: TGTGCCAGCAGTGAAGGCGTACCTGGGCTAGGCTACACCTTC. Translating it yields CASSEGVPGLGYTF.

The chain recombines TRBV5-1 with TRBJ1-1; D uncertain. Germline V gene sequence: CDR1 SGHRS, CDR2 YFSETQ. The length of the CDR3 is 16 residues. Trimming pared 1 base from V and 1 base from J, leaving 14 bases between. CDR3 sequence: CASSLSPRMWNTEAFF. The DNA of the CDR3 is TGCGCCAGCAGCTTGTCCCCGCGCATGTGGAACACTGAAGCTTTCTTT.

The rearrangement links TRBV3-1 (or the pseudogene TRBV3-2) to TRBJ1-3; perhaps TRBD1 as D (6 bases). Germline V gives CDR1 LGHDT, CDR2 YNNKEL (reference sequence). The CDR3 runs 15 residues. The germline V and J ends were trimmed by 5 bases and 3 bases, with 14 bases remaining between them. The chain's CDR3 is CASSTRTARGNTIYF. Written as DNA, the CDR3 is TGTGCCAGCAGCACCCGGACAGCGCGTGGAAACACCATATATTTT.

DNA of the CDR3: TGCGCCAGCGGTTTAGCGGGGGGCTCCACCTACGAGCAGTACTTC. Translating it yields CASGLAGGSTYEQYF. The chain joins TRBV5-1 to TRBJ2-7; 10 bases line up with TRBD2. The CDR3 runs 15 residues. Germline values: CDR1 SGHRS, CDR2 YFSETQ. The V gene end was trimmed by 7 bases and the J gene end by 2 bases; junction bases not matched to a gene: 9. The full variable domain, with the rest looked up from reference TRBV5-1 and TRBJ2-7, is KAGVTQTPRYLIKTRGQQVTLSCSPISGHRSVSWYQQTPGQGLQFLFEYFSETQRNKGNFPGRFSGRQFSNSRSEMNVSTLELGDSALYLCASGLAGGSTYEQYFGPGTRLTVT.

The rearrangement uses TRBV7-9 and TRBJ1-2, with 10 bases identical to TRBD1. The junction had 7 bases not matched to a gene; V was cut back by 5 bases and J by 7 bases. This CDR3 has 14 amino acids. CDR1 SEHNR and CDR2 FQNEAQ come from the germline V gene (reference sequence). The CDR3 is CASSQTGGLIGYTF. The CDR3 bases are TGTGCCAGCAGCCAGACAGGGGGCCTCATTGGCTACACCTTC.

V usage is TRBV5-4 and J usage is TRBJ2-1; a possible D gene is TRBD2 (5 bases). This CDR3 spans 11 amino acids. The V end lost 0 bases, the J end lost 11 bases, and 6 bases lay between the germline ends. Germline V gives CDR1 SGHNT, CDR2 YYREEE (reference sequence). Written as DNA, the CDR3 is TGTGCCAGCAGCTTGGACGGGAAGCAGTTCTTC. The encoded protein is CASSLDGKQFF.

This clone turned up a few times. This rearrangement joins TRBV3-1 (or the pseudogene TRBV3-2) to TRBJ2-7, with D perhaps matching TRBD2 (6 bases). This CDR3 has 17 amino acids. Germline lookup yields CDR1 LGHDT and CDR2 YNNKEL (reference sequence). V was shortened by 0 bases and J by 4 bases, with 19 bases between the two germline ends. In DNA, the CDR3 is TGTGCCAGCAGCCAAGAATTGTTCCTAGCGATTAGGTACGAGCAGTACTTC. Translation gives CASSQELFLAIRYEQYF.

This rearrangement joins TRBV7-2 to TRBJ1-2, with D perhaps matching TRBD1 (5 bases). Per the germline V gene, CDR1 is SGHTA and CDR2 is FQGNSA. CDR3 length: 14 residues. With 2 bases removed from V and 3 bases from J, the gap between germline ends came to 10 bases. CDR3 amino acids: CASSLSMTDYGYTF. The CDR3 region has the DNA TGTGCCAGCAGCTTATCGATGACAGACTATGGCTACACCTTC. Supplemented by reference TRBV7-2 and TRBJ1-2, the full variable domain reads GAGVSQSPSNKVTEKGKDVELRCDPISGHTALYWYRQSLGQGLEFLIYFQGNSAPDKSGLPSDRFSAERTGGSVSTLTIQRTQQEDSAVYLCASSLSMTDYGYTFGSGTRLTVV.

This sequence joins TRBV5-5 and TRBJ2-2, with 11 positions matching TRBD1. V gave up 2 bases and J gave up 5 bases; unmatched junction bases: 11. This CDR3 comprises 18 residues. CDR1 and CDR2 (germline): SGHKS, YYEKEE (reference sequence). CDR3 nucleotide sequence: TGTGCCAGCAGCTTTAGGACAGGGGGCATAAAGAGTACCGGGGAGCTGTTTTTT. Residues: CASSFRTGGIKSTGELFF. Filled out from reference TRBV5-5 and TRBJ2-2, the complete variable domain reads DAGVTQSPTHLIKTRGQQVTLRCSPISGHKSVSWYQQVLGQGPQFIFQYYEKEERGRGNFPDRFSARQFPNYSSELNVNALLLGDSALYLCASSFRTGGIKSTGELFFGEGSRLTVL.

The gene calls are TRBV7-2 and TRBJ1-5, with 7 positions matching TRBD1. Trimming at V came to 5 bases and at J to 0 bases, leaving 7 bases not matched to a gene. The CDR3 has 16 residues. Germline-derived CDR1 and CDR2 are SGHTA and FQGNSA. The CDR3 sequence is CASSEIGTVSNQPQHF. The DNA of the CDR3 is TGTGCCAGCAGCGAAATCGGGACAGTTAGCAATCAGCCCCAGCATTTT.

The chain uses TRBV7-9 and TRBJ2-7; 10 bases agree with TRBD1. The CDR3 runs 15 residues. Germline CDR1 SEHNR, CDR2 FQNEAQ (reference sequence). V shed 4 bases, J shed 5 bases, and the junction held 8 bases outside the gene matches. CDR3 sequence reads: CASSWKGQGIHEQYF. The CDR3 nucleotides read TGTGCCAGCAGCTGGAAGGGACAGGGGATACACGAGCAGTACTTC.

The chain carries TRBV9 and TRBJ1-6; D remains ambiguous. This CDR3 comprises 16 residues. V shed 0 bases and J shed 5 bases, with 12 bases lying between them. Germline V gene lookup returns CDR1 SGDLS and CDR2 YYNGEE. The CDR3 sequence is CASSVDRGIHNSPLHF. CDR3 DNA sequence: TGTGCCAGCAGCGTAGATCGGGGAATCCATAATTCACCCCTCCACTTT.

The CDR3 coding sequence is TGTGCCAGCAGCTTAAGCGTGATGAACACTGAAGCTTTCTTT. This translates into CASSLSVMNTEAFF. This chain uses TRBV7-9 with TRBJ1-1, with D hard to call. This CDR3 comprises 14 residues. V was shortened by 2 bases and J by 0 bases, with 7 bases between the two germline ends. Germline values: CDR1 SEHNR, CDR2 FQNEAQ (reference sequence).

This sequence joins TRBV5-1 and TRBJ2-7, with 10 bases lining up with TRBD1. The CDR3 runs to 15 residues. Germline trimming cut 0 bases from V and 5 bases from J; bases unmatched to any gene: 5. Germline V gene sequence: CDR1 SGHRS, CDR2 YFSETQ. CDR3 region: CASSLDQGTGDEQYF. For the CDR3, the DNA is TGCGCCAGCAGCTTGGATCAAGGGACAGGGGACGAGCAGTACTTC.

This chain links TRBV3-1 (or the pseudogene TRBV3-2) with TRBJ1-1, with a weak D call TRBD1 (5 bases). Germline CDR1 and CDR2: LGHDT and YNNKEL (reference sequence). The V end was cut by 7 bases, the J end by 10 bases, with 16 bases between. The CDR3 has 12 amino acids. CDR3 DNA sequence: TGTGCCAGCAACCTTTTGGGGGGGGGAGCTTTCTTT. This translates into CASNLLGGGAFF.

The CDR3, as DNA: TGTGCCAGCAGCGTAGTAGGGGCAGGGTGGACTGAAGCTTTCTTT. Amino acids: CASSVVGAGWTEAFF. This chain uses TRBV9 with TRBJ1-1, with D possibly matching TRBD1 (5 bases). CDR3 length: 15 residues. The ends were cut back, 0 bases at V and 5 bases at J, with 14 bases in the middle. The germline V gene has CDR1 SGDLS and CDR2 YYNGEE. Full variable domain (rest looked up from reference TRBV9 and TRBJ1-1): DSGVTQTPKHLITATGQRVTLRCSPRSGDLSVYWYQQSLDQGLQFLIQYYNGEERAKGNILERFSAQQFPDLHSELNLSSLELGDSALYFCASSVVGAGWTEAFFGQGTRLTVV.

The chain carries TRBV29-1 and TRBJ1-2; possible D gene TRBD1, 6 bases. This CDR3 has 14 amino acids. V was shortened by 5 bases and J by 0 bases, with 13 bases between the two germline ends. Germline V lookup: CDR1 SQVTM, CDR2 ANQGSEA. CDR3: CSVMDSFANYGYTF. The CDR3 DNA sequence: TGCAGCGTTATGGACAGTTTTGCTAACTATGGCTACACCTTC.

The J gene is TRBJ2-7, the V gene TRBV5-1, with 11 bases aligning to TRBD2. The CDR3 length is 15 residues. The V gene end was trimmed by 2 bases and the J gene end by 2 bases; junction bases not matched to a gene: 3. The germline V gene has CDR1 SGHRS and CDR2 YFSETQ. The CDR3 DNA follows: TGCGCCAGCAGCTTACTAGCGGGGGAGACCTACGAGCAGTACTTC. It codes for CASSLLAGETYEQYF.

The V call is TRBV10-2, the J call TRBJ2-5; D unclear. CDR3 length: 16 residues. Looked up from germline, CDR1 is WSHSY and CDR2 is SAAADI. V was pared by 4 bases and J by 2 bases, with 17 bases between. CDR3 DNA: TGCGCCAGCAGTGTATTTCCGGGTCAGATACAAGAGACCCAGTACTTC. It codes for CASSVFPGQIQETQYF.

The gene calls are TRBV4-2 and TRBJ2-1, with 9 bases matching TRBD1. The trim removed 0 bases at V and 11 bases at J, leaving 5 bases unmatched. This CDR3 is 14 amino acids long. In germline, CDR1 is LGHNA, CDR2 YNFKEQ. CDR3 in DNA: TGTGCCAGCAGCCAAGAGGGGACAGGGTCGAAGCAGTTCTTC. Amino acid sequence: CASSQEGTGSKQFF.

V gene TRBV5-1 combines with J gene TRBJ1-2, with D maybe TRBD1 (6 bases). This CDR3 region has 15 residues. Trimming cost V 0 bases and J 5 bases, with 14 bases left between them. Germline CDR1 reads SGHRS; CDR2 reads YFSETQ. This CDR3 is CASSLEAGEMYGYTF. DNA for the CDR3: TGCGCCAGCAGCTTGGAGGCAGGGGAGATGTATGGCTACACCTTC.

This clone is a singleton in its sample. J is TRBJ2-1 and V is TRBV5-1; TRBD2 might be the D (7 bases). V shed 1 base and J shed 7 bases, with 15 bases lying between them. CDR3 length: 15 residues. Germline CDR1 reads SGHRS; CDR2 reads YFSETQ. The CDR3 sequence: CASSLNGGLGNEQFF. CDR3 DNA sequence: TGCGCCAGCAGCTTGAACGGGGGGCTCGGGAATGAGCAGTTCTTC.

The CDR3 DNA sequence: TGTGCCTGGAGCAAGACAGGGCAGAGCTCCTACGAGCAGTACTTC. As protein: CAWSKTGQSSYEQYF. The chain carries TRBV30 and TRBJ2-7; 7 positions match TRBD1. The CDR3 sequence is 15 residues long. Germline V gene lookup returns CDR1 GTSNPN and CDR2 SVGIG (reference sequence). The ends lost 3 bases at V and 0 bases at J; junction bases unmatched: 8.

CDR3 loop: CAAGEPGTEAFF. DNA for the CDR3: TGTGCCGCGGGCGAACCGGGCACTGAAGCTTTCTTT. The rearrangement joins TRBV24-1 to TRBJ1-1; D call uncertain. The germline V and J ends were trimmed by 12 bases and 4 bases, with 14 bases remaining between them. CDR3 length equals 12 residues. In germline, CDR1 is KGHDR, CDR2 SFDVKD.

The chain combines TRBV18 with TRBJ1-4; a weak D match, TRBD1 (5 bases). From germline, CDR1 is KGHSH and CDR2 LQKENI. The ends were cut back, 1 base at V and 1 base at J, with 7 bases in the middle. This CDR3 comprises 15 residues. The CDR3 region is CASSPLDRTNEKLFF. The CDR3 coding sequence is TGTGCCAGCTCACCACTCGACAGAACTAATGAAAAACTGTTTTTT.

The chain couples TRBV25-1 to TRBJ1-1; perhaps TRBD1 as D (6 bases). The CDR3 runs to 14 residues. Germline V gene lookup returns CDR1 MGHDK and CDR2 SYGVNS. Trimming shortened V by 2 bases and J by 7 bases, and 14 bases separated the two germline ends. CDR3 in DNA: TGTGCCAGCAGTGAAGTGAACAGGGTAGATGAAGCTTTCTTT. Residues: CASSEVNRVDEAFF.

This chain joins TRBV3-1 (or the pseudogene TRBV3-2) and TRBJ2-7; 7 bases are shared with TRBD1. Germline lookup yields CDR1 LGHDT and CDR2 YNNKEL (reference sequence). The J segment lost 3 bases and the V segment lost 0 bases, leaving 11 bases of the junction unmatched. The length of the CDR3 is 17 residues. In DNA form, the CDR3 reads TGTGCCAGCAGCCAAGAGATGGGACAGAGACGATACTACGAGCAGTACTTC. Residues: CASSQEMGQRRYYEQYF.

V usage is TRBV3-1 (or the pseudogene TRBV3-2) and J usage is TRBJ1-5; D gene uncertain. Germline V lookup: CDR1 LGHDT, CDR2 YNNKEL (reference sequence). V was pared by 1 base and J by 4 bases, with 11 bases between. The CDR3 sequence is 15 residues long. DNA of the CDR3: TGTGCCAGCAGCCAAGGGTGGCAGGTTAATCAGCCCCAGCATTTT. Residues: CASSQGWQVNQPQHF.